This TCR beta chain was identified in a study of T-cell memory formation after mild COVID-19 (dated by TCRdb to the early 2020s). With respect to the entire study: TCR sequence clusters from the two donors were found to be largely donor specific. In a couple of donors, T-cell clones that expanded and contracted after mild COVID-19 were followed by sequencing TCRalpha and TCRbeta repertoires longitudinally. The cohort comprised two young, previously healthy adult volunteers, one female and one male.

Ficoll-Paque density gradient centrifugation was used to isolate PBMCs. According to the germline V gene, CDR1 reads MGHRA and CDR2 reads YSYEKL. The CDR3, cysteine through phenylalanine, is 11 amino acids long. Only CDR3 DNA is held: 33 bases, read in frame from base 1. Trimming costs V 1 base and J 9 bases, and their ends lie 7 bases apart. This clonotype was counted between two and nine times. The antigen it binds to is not known. One base away there is no much larger clone; base qualities are not given. The paper as a whole reports these results and caveats: Contracting CD4+ clones turned up mainly in the CM and EM memory subsets, whereas EMRA was where CD8+ clones were enriched. From day 15 to 85, contracting clones showed balanced CD4/CD8 phenotypes, whereas a second wave of clones that expanded from day 15 to 37 leaned towards CD4+. Some responding clones were detected in pre-infection memory, suggesting pre-existing cross-reactive memory T cells joined the SARS-CoV-2 response. The study included only a couple of mild cases, and larger cohorts that include severe cases with pre-infection samples were judged to be necessary. SARS-CoV-2 specificity was not confirmed for the second-wave clones peaking on day 37.

TCRdb lists the instrument as Illumina NovaSeq 6000. cDNA libraries for TCRalpha and TCRbeta were prepared by 5'RACE using constant-segment primers, with sample barcodes and unique molecular identifiers added. Trizol reagent was used to extract RNA from every sample. Amplification of the libraries took two PCR steps, and the second step added a second sample barcode plus Illumina TruSeq adapters. Sequencing of the libraries was done on an Illumina NovaSeq, producing 2 x 150 bp paired-end reads. As for the authors' bioinformatics: With migec v1.2.7, reads were demultiplexed and then collapsed into UMI-guided consensus sequences. With mixcr v2.1.11, UMI consensuses were aligned to TRA and TRB V and J templates and assembled into clonotypes. A clonotype was counted as expanded or contracted only when both edgeR and NoisET called the clonotype significant, with the noise models trained on biological replicates. edgeR calls used a false discovery rate-adjusted p below 0.01 and a log2 fold-change threshold of 1. As an exploratory analysis of dynamics, max-normalized trajectories of the 1000 most abundant clonotypes were examined by PCA with hierarchical clustering. The CD4 or CD8 phenotype of responding clones was assigned using the separately sequenced CD4+ and CD8+ repertoires. The raw public data were reprocessed by TCRdb itself: fastp quality trimming at Q25, MiXCR clonotype calling, in-frame beta chains only. When rows share a CDR3 protein, they turn into one entry using the most common DNA and genes. TCRdb, not the original authors, processed these V and J calls. Present in this sample are hundreds of thousands of distinct CDR3 sequences, around 28% of which were seen just once. The ten largest account for roughly 12% of the sample.

This sequence was found in an adult woman who had mild COVID-19 (a few samples of this study predate the infection). The sample titles of this study are shuffled in the database, so cell type and time point are left out; the donor was told from shared clones. The chain employs TRBV4-1 and TRBJ2-7; the D gene identity is not certain. Sequenced input: PBMCs or a T cell subset sorted from them (not recorded which). The CDR3 amino acid sequence is: CASSQGLGQYF. In nucleotides, the sequence is TGCGCCAGCAGCCAAGGGCTGGGGCAGTACTTC.